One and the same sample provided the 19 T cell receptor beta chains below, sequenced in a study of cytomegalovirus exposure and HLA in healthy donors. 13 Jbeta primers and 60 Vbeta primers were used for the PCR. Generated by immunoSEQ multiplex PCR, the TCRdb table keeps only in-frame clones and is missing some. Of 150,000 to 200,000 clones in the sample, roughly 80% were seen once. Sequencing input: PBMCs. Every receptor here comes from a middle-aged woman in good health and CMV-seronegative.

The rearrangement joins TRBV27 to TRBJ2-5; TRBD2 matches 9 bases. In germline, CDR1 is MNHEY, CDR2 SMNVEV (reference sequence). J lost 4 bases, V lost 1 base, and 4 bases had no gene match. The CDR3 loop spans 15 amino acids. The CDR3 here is CASSLWGGGAETQYF. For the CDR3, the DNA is TGTGCCAGCAGTTTATGGGGCGGGGGGGCAGAGACCCAGTACTTC.

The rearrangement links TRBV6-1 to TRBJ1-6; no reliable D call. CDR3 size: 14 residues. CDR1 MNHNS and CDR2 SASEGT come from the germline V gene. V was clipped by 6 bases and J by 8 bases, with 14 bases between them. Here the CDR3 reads CASRWSSRDSPLHF. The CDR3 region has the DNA TGTGCCAGCAGATGGTCCTCCCGGGATTCACCCCTCCACTTT.

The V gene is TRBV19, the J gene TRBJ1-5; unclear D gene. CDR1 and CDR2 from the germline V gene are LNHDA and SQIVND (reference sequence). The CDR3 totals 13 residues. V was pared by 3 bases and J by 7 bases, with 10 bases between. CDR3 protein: CASSMYINQPQHF. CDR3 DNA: TGTGCCAGTAGTATGTACATAAACCAGCCCCAGCATTTT.

CDR3 nucleotides: TGTGCCAGCAGAACGGGGACAGGGCCTGACTATGGCTACACCTTC. Protein product: CASRTGTGPDYGYTF. The chain combines TRBV6-1 with TRBJ1-2, with 9 bases identical to TRBD1. The V segment lost 6 bases and the J segment 3 bases; nucleotides outside the gene matches: 8. CDR1 is MNHNS and CDR2 is SASEGT in the germline V gene. The CDR3 contains 15 residues.

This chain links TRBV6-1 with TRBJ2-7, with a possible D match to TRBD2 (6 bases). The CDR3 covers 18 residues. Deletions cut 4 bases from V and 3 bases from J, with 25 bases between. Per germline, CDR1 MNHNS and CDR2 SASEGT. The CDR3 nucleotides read TGTGCCAGCAGTGGTTTTCTTAGGGGACGGGGGATGGTCTACGAGCAGTACTTC. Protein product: CASSGFLRGRGMVYEQYF.

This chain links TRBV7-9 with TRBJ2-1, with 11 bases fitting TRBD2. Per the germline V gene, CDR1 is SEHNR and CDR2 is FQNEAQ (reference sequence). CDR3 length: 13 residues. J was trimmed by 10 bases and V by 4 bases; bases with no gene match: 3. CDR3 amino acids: CASSYTSGGEQFF. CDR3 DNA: TGTGCCAGCAGCTATACTAGCGGGGGCGAGCAGTTCTTC.

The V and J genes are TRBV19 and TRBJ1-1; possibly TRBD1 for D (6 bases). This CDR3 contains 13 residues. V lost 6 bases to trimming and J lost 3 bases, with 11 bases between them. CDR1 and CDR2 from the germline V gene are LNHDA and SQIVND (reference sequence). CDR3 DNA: TGTGCCAGTAGCTGGACAGAGGACACTGAAGCTTTCTTT. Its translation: CASSWTEDTEAFF. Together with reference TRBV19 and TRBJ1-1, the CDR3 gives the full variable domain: DGGITQSPKYLFRKEGQNVTLSCEQNLNHDAMYWYRQDPGQGLRLIYYSQIVNDFQKGDIAEGYSVSREKKESFPLTVTSAQKNPTAFYLCASSWTEDTEAFFGQGTRLTVV.

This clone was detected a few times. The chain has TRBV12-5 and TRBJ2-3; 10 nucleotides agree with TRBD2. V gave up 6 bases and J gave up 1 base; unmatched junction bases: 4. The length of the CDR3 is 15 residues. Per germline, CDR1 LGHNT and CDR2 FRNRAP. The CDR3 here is CASGSGTSGTDTQYF. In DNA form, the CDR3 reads TGTGCTAGTGGATCCGGGACTAGCGGCACAGATACGCAGTATTTT.

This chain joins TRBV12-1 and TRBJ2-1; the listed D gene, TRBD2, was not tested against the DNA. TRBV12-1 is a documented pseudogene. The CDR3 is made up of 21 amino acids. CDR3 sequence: CASRWKSRFRRLAGGYNEQFF. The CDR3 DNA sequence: TGTGCCAGCAGGTGGAAGAGCCGATTTAGAAGGCTAGCGGGGGGTTACAATGAGCAGTTCTTC.

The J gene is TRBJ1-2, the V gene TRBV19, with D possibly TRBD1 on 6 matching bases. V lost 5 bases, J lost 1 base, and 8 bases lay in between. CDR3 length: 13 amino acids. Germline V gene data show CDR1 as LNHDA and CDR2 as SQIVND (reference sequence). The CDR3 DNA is TGTGCCAGTAGTGAAGGGGGTAACTATGGCTACACCTTC. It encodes CASSEGGNYGYTF.

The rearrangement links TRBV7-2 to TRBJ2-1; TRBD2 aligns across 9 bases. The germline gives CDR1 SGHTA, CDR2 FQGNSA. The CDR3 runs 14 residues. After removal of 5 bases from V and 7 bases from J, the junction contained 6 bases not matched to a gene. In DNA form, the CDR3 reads TGTGCCAGCAGCCCGCTGGGACTAGCAAATGAGCAGTTCTTC. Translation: CASSPLGLANEQFF.

CDR3 residues: CSVGQGAGDTQYF. CDR3 DNA sequence: TGCAGCGTTGGGCAGGGGGCTGGCGATACGCAGTATTTT. The V call is TRBV29-1, the J call TRBJ2-3; 8 bases fit TRBD1. Trimming cost V 4 bases and J 6 bases; bases outside gene matches: 6. CDR1 and CDR2 from the germline V gene are SQVTM and ANQGSEA. The CDR3 length is 13 residues.

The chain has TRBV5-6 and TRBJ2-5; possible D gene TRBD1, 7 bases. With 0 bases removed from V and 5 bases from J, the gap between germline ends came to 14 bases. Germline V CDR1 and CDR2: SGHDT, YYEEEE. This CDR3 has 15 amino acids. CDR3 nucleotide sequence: TGTGCCAGCAGCTTGGCGAGGTCAGGGGGGGAGACCCAGTACTTC. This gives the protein CASSLARSGGETQYF. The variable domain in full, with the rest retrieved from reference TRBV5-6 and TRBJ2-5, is DAGVTQSPTHLIKTRGQQVTLRCSPKSGHDTVSWYQQALGQGPQFIFQYYEEEERQRGNFPDRFSGHQFPNYSSELNVNALLLGDSALYLCASSLARSGGETQYFGPGTRLLVL.

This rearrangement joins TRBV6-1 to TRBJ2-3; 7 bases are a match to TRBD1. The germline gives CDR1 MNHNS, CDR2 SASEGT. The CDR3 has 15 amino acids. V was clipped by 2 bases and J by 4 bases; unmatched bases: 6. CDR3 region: CASSEHRGWADTQYF. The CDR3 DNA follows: TGTGCCAGCAGTGAACACAGGGGATGGGCAGATACGCAGTATTTT.

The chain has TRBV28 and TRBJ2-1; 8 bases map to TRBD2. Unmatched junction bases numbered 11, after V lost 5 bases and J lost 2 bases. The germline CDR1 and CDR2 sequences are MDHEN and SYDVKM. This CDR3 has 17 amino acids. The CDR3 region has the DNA TGTGCCAGCAGTCCGCTCCCCTTTAGCGGGACCTACAATGAGCAGTTCTTC. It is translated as CASSPLPFSGTYNEQFF.

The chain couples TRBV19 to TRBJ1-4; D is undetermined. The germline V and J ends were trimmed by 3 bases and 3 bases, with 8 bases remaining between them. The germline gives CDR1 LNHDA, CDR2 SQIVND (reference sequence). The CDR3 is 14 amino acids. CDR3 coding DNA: TGTGCCAGTAGTATTGGAGTGGCTAATGAAAAACTGTTTTTT. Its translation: CASSIGVANEKLFF. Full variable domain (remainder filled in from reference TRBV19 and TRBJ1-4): DGGITQSPKYLFRKEGQNVTLSCEQNLNHDAMYWYRQDPGQGLRLIYYSQIVNDFQKGDIAEGYSVSREKKESFPLTVTSAQKNPTAFYLCASSIGVANEKLFFGSGTQLSVL.

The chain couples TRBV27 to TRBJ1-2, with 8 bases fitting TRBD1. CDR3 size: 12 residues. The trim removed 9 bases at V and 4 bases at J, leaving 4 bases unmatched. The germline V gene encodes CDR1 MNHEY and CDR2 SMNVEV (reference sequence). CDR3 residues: CASGDRPYGYTF. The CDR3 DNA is TGTGCCAGTGGGGACAGGCCCTATGGCTACACCTTC.

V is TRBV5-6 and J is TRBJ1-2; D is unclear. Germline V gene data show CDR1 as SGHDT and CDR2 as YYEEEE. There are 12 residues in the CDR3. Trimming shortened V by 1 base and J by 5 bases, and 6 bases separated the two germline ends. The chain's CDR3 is CASSLFRYGYTF. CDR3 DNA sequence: TGTGCCAGCAGCTTGTTTCGGTATGGCTACACCTTC.

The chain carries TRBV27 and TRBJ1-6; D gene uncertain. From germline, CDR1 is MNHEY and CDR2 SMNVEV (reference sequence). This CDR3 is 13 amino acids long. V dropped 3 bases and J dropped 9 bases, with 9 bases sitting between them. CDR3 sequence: CASSLRIGSPLHF. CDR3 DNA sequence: TGTGCCAGCAGTTTGCGGATCGGTTCACCCCTCCACTTT.